This is a list of T cell receptor beta chains from one sample in a study of identical twins. A single record per CDR3 protein comes from TCRdb applying MiXCR to the 5' RACE reads. The sample includes under 900,000 distinct CDR3 sequences, over 9% of them seen just once. These data were also reused for a study on yellow fever vaccine responses in identical twins.

Specimen: PBMCs. The receptors come from a woman aged 18-29 years in good health. Each CDR3 is given with its conserved first and last residue. A D gene is named only where the DNA matches it firmly. The size field is filled for only some rows; it gives once, few, many or a size class.

j_gene: TRBJ1-4
d_gene: .
abundance: .
v_gene: TRBV19
CDR3nt: TGTGCCAGTAGCGGGAACGGTTACCCGGAAAAACTGTTTTTT
CDR3aa: CASSGNGYPEKLFF

j_gene: TRBJ2-2
d_gene: TRBD2
abundance: .
v_gene: TRBV10-3
CDR3nt: TGTGCCATCAGTCAGGGACTAGCGGGAGTATCCGGGGAGCTGTTTTTT
CDR3aa: CAISQGLAGVSGELFF

j_gene: TRBJ2-5
d_gene: TRBD2
abundance: .
v_gene: TRBV6-1
CDR3nt: TGTGCCAGCACCGGACTAGCGGGAGGGGGAGGGACCCAGTACTTC
CDR3aa: CASTGLAGGGGTQYF

j_gene: TRBJ2-7
d_gene: TRBD2
abundance: many
v_gene: TRBV20-1
CDR3nt: TGCAGTGCTAGAGATGATGCAGCGGGGTCCTACGAGCAGTACTTC
CDR3aa: CSARDDAAGSYEQYF

j_gene: TRBJ2-3
d_gene: .
abundance: .
v_gene: TRBV29-1
CDR3nt: TGCAGCGCTACGCAGGGCTGGGGTGGCACAGATACGCAGTATTTT
CDR3aa: CSATQGWGGTDTQYF

j_gene: TRBJ1-5
d_gene: .
abundance: .
v_gene: TRBV12-3/TRBV12-4
CDR3nt: TGTGCCAGCAGTAGTCTCCGGGGGTTGGAGCCCCAGCATTTT
CDR3aa: CASSSLRGLEPQHF

j_gene: TRBJ2-3
d_gene: TRBD1
abundance: many
v_gene: TRBV5-1
CDR3nt: TGCGCCAGCAGCCGTTACGGACAGGGTGACACAGATACGCAGTATTTT
CDR3aa: CASSRYGQGDTDTQYF

j_gene: TRBJ1-5
d_gene: TRBD1
abundance: .
v_gene: TRBV6-1
CDR3nt: TGTGCCAGCAGTGAAGCGACAGGGGACGTAGGACAGCCCCAGCATTTT
CDR3aa: CASSEATGDVGQPQHF

j_gene: TRBJ2-7
d_gene: TRBD1
abundance: .
v_gene: TRBV5-4
CDR3nt: TGTGCCAGCAGCTCTGGACAGGCGAGGTCGTCCCACGAGCAGTACTTC
CDR3aa: CASSSGQARSSHEQYF

j_gene: TRBJ1-1
d_gene: .
abundance: few
v_gene: TRBV7-2
CDR3nt: TGTGCCAGCAGCTCCGACAGGCAGAGGAGTACTGAAGCTTTCTTT
CDR3aa: CASSSDRQRSTEAFF

j_gene: TRBJ2-1
d_gene: TRBD1
abundance: many
v_gene: TRBV7-9
CDR3nt: TGTGCCACCGTGGTTCGGGGACAGGGAAACAATGAGCAGTTCTTC
CDR3aa: CATVVRGQGNNEQFF

j_gene: TRBJ2-3
d_gene: .
abundance: few
v_gene: TRBV12-3/TRBV12-4
CDR3nt: TGTGCCAGCAGTATATTATCTAGCACAGATACGCAGTATTTT
CDR3aa: CASSILSSTDTQYF

j_gene: TRBJ1-5
d_gene: .
abundance: many
v_gene: TRBV5-1
CDR3nt: TGCGCCAGCAGCTTGGGGGAAGGTAGCAATCAGCCCCAGCATTTT
CDR3aa: CASSLGEGSNQPQHF

j_gene: TRBJ1-2
d_gene: .
abundance: .
v_gene: TRBV24-1
CDR3nt: TGTGCCACCAGTGATCCTGGGACACCCAACTATGGCTACACCTTC
CDR3aa: CATSDPGTPNYGYTF

j_gene: TRBJ1-2
d_gene: .
abundance: few
v_gene: TRBV3-1
CDR3nt: TGTGCCAGCAGCCAAGTCTTGGGGGATGGCTACACCTTC
CDR3aa: CASSQVLGDGYTF

j_gene: TRBJ2-3
d_gene: TRBD1
abundance: few
v_gene: TRBV12-3/TRBV12-4
CDR3nt: TGTGCCACCGCGGACAGGGGGACGGGTACGCAGTATTTT
CDR3aa: CATADRGTGTQYF

j_gene: TRBJ2-1
d_gene: TRBD1
abundance: few
v_gene: TRBV5-1
CDR3nt: TGCGCCAGCACCACGGACAGGTACATCAATGAGCAGTTCTTC
CDR3aa: CASTTDRYINEQFF

j_gene: TRBJ2-2
d_gene: .
abundance: .
v_gene: TRBV15
CDR3nt: TGTGCCACCAGCAGTCAGGGGCTCCCCGGGGAGCTGTTTTTT
CDR3aa: CATSSQGLPGELFF

j_gene: TRBJ2-7
d_gene: .
abundance: .
v_gene: TRBV15
CDR3nt: TGTGCCACCAGCAGACGACAGGAATACGAGCAGTACTTC
CDR3aa: CATSRRQEYEQYF

j_gene: TRBJ2-3
d_gene: .
abundance: once
v_gene: TRBV18
CDR3nt: TGTGCCAGCTCACCACGGTTCTGGGGCACAGATACGCAGTATTTT
CDR3aa: CASSPRFWGTDTQYF

j_gene: TRBJ1-3
d_gene: .
abundance: .
v_gene: TRBV15
CDR3nt: TGTGCCACCAGCAGGGACCGAAGCTCTGGAAACACCATATATTTT
CDR3aa: CATSRDRSSGNTIYF

j_gene: TRBJ1-1
d_gene: TRBD1
abundance: few
v_gene: TRBV29-1
CDR3nt: TGCAGCGTCGGAGCACAGGGGTGGAACACTGAAGCTTTCTTT
CDR3aa: CSVGAQGWNTEAFF

j_gene: TRBJ2-2
d_gene: .
abundance: few
v_gene: TRBV15
CDR3nt: TGTGCCACCAGCAGGGACCTTGGAAGTGGGAACACCGGGGAGCTGTTTTTT
CDR3aa: CATSRDLGSGNTGELFF

j_gene: TRBJ2-1
d_gene: TRBD1
abundance: many
v_gene: TRBV7-6
CDR3nt: TGTGCCAGCAGCACCTATGACAGGGCGAATGAGCAGTTCTTC
CDR3aa: CASSTYDRANEQFF

j_gene: TRBJ1-2
d_gene: .
abundance: .
v_gene: TRBV6-5
CDR3nt: TGTGCCAGCAGTTCTGGGAAAGGGTATGGGTACGGCTACACCTTC
CDR3aa: CASSSGKGYGYGYTF

j_gene: TRBJ1-2
d_gene: .
abundance: .
v_gene: TRBV10-3
CDR3nt: TGTGCCATCAGTGACCAAAGACAGCATCCTAGCTACACCTTC
CDR3aa: CAISDQRQHPSYTF

j_gene: TRBJ2-3
d_gene: .
abundance: many
v_gene: TRBV4-2
CDR3nt: TGTGCCAGCAGCCAAGAGAGCACAGATACGCAGTATTTT
CDR3aa: CASSQESTDTQYF

j_gene: TRBJ2-1
d_gene: TRBD2
abundance: .
v_gene: TRBV24-1
CDR3nt: TGTGCCACCAGTGATTCCGGGGCTAGCGGGAGGAGTGGTGAGCAGTTCTTC
CDR3aa: CATSDSGASGRSGEQFF

j_gene: TRBJ2-1
d_gene: .
abundance: few
v_gene: TRBV11-3
CDR3nt: TGTGCCAGCAGCTTAGAAGGGGGAAGCCCACCCCAGTTCTTC
CDR3aa: CASSLEGGSPPQFF

j_gene: TRBJ2-6
d_gene: .
abundance: .
v_gene: TRBV27
CDR3nt: TGTGCCAGCAGTTTTGGTCGGCCTGGGGCCAACGTCCTGACTTTC
CDR3aa: CASSFGRPGANVLTF

j_gene: TRBJ2-1
d_gene: TRBD1
abundance: few
v_gene: TRBV7-9
CDR3nt: TGTGCCAGCAGCGGGAATGTTGGGACAGGGGGGGACAATGAGCAGTTCTTC
CDR3aa: CASSGNVGTGGDNEQFF

j_gene: TRBJ1-6
d_gene: .
abundance: few
v_gene: TRBV5-6
CDR3nt: TGTGCCAGCACCCGGGGACGTCTTAATTCACCCCTCCACTTT
CDR3aa: CASTRGRLNSPLHF

j_gene: TRBJ1-3
d_gene: .
abundance: few
v_gene: TRBV28
CDR3nt: TGTGCCAGCAGTTTGGCTACCAGCTCTGGAAACACCATATATTTT
CDR3aa: CASSLATSSGNTIYF

j_gene: TRBJ2-5
d_gene: TRBD1
abundance: few
v_gene: TRBV19
CDR3nt: TGTGCCAGTAGTATCTGGCGACAGGGCGAGACCCAGTACTTC
CDR3aa: CASSIWRQGETQYF

j_gene: TRBJ1-1
d_gene: .
abundance: .
v_gene: TRBV7-9
CDR3nt: TGTGCCAGCAGCGCCGGGACTCATGGTACTGAAGCTTTCTTT
CDR3aa: CASSAGTHGTEAFF

j_gene: TRBJ1-5
d_gene: .
abundance: many
v_gene: TRBV12-3/TRBV12-4
CDR3nt: TGTGCCAGCAGCCTCGACAGACAGTTCAATCAGCCCCAGCATTTT
CDR3aa: CASSLDRQFNQPQHF

j_gene: TRBJ2-3
d_gene: TRBD1
abundance: many
v_gene: TRBV7-3
CDR3nt: TGCGCCAGCAGCTCGGGACAGCCTAGCACAGATACGCAGTATTTT
CDR3aa: CASSSGQPSTDTQYF

j_gene: TRBJ2-1
d_gene: TRBD1
abundance: .
v_gene: TRBV7-3
CDR3nt: TGTGCCAGCAGCGCCTCCGGGACAGGGGGACCCAATGAGCAGTTCTTC
CDR3aa: CASSASGTGGPNEQFF

j_gene: TRBJ2-5
d_gene: .
abundance: .
v_gene: TRBV12-3/TRBV12-4
CDR3nt: TGTGCCAGCAGTTCCTGGCGGGTAGAGACCCAGTACTTC
CDR3aa: CASSSWRVETQYF

j_gene: TRBJ2-3
d_gene: TRBD1
abundance: .
v_gene: TRBV5-1
CDR3nt: TGCGCCAGCAGCTTGGTGACAGGGAGTGTAGATACGCAGTATTTT
CDR3aa: CASSLVTGSVDTQYF

j_gene: TRBJ1-1
d_gene: .
abundance: .
v_gene: TRBV24-1
CDR3nt: TGTGCCACCAGCAGGGGTTCCCGGGCTTTCTTT
CDR3aa: CATSRGSRAFF

j_gene: TRBJ2-7
d_gene: .
abundance: few
v_gene: TRBV6-5
CDR3nt: TGTGCCAGCAGTTACTCGGGAGACCGCCTACGAGAGCAGTACTTC
CDR3aa: CASSYSGDRLREQYF

j_gene: TRBJ2-7
d_gene: .
abundance: .
v_gene: TRBV12-3/TRBV12-4
CDR3nt: TGTGCCAGCAGTTCACCGGTCAATCTTTACGAGCAGTACTTC
CDR3aa: CASSSPVNLYEQYF

j_gene: TRBJ2-3
d_gene: TRBD2
abundance: .
v_gene: TRBV20-1
CDR3nt: TGCAGTGCTGTTAGCGGGGGGGCCACAGATACGCAGTATTTT
CDR3aa: CSAVSGGATDTQYF

j_gene: TRBJ2-5
d_gene: .
abundance: few
v_gene: TRBV11-2
CDR3nt: TGTGCCAGCAGCTTCGGGATGCCGGTCCAAGAGACCCAGTACTTC
CDR3aa: CASSFGMPVQETQYF

j_gene: TRBJ2-1
d_gene: TRBD1
abundance: few
v_gene: TRBV3-1
CDR3nt: TGTGCCAGCAGCCAACCGACAGGGCAGTCCTACAATGAGCAGTTCTTC
CDR3aa: CASSQPTGQSYNEQFF

j_gene: TRBJ2-4
d_gene: TRBD1
abundance: .
v_gene: TRBV3-1
CDR3nt: TGTGCCAGCAGCCCAAACTTCGGGACAGGGCCCTTGGGAAACATTCAGTACTTC
CDR3aa: CASSPNFGTGPLGNIQYF

j_gene: TRBJ2-1
d_gene: TRBD2
abundance: .
v_gene: TRBV2
CDR3nt: TGTGCCAGCAGTCGGGCTAGCGGGAGCACGGGCAATGAGCAGTTCTTC
CDR3aa: CASSRASGSTGNEQFF

j_gene: TRBJ2-3
d_gene: TRBD2
abundance: few
v_gene: TRBV11-1
CDR3nt: TGTGCCAGCAGCATCGGACTAGCGGGGCCCACAGATACGCAGTATTTT
CDR3aa: CASSIGLAGPTDTQYF

j_gene: TRBJ2-2
d_gene: TRBD2
abundance: .
v_gene: TRBV5-1
CDR3nt: TGCGCCAGCAGTAGCGGGGGGAGCACCGGGGAGCTGTTTTTT
CDR3aa: CASSSGGSTGELFF

j_gene: TRBJ1-4
d_gene: .
abundance: many
v_gene: TRBV12-3/TRBV12-4
CDR3nt: TGTGCCAGCAGCTTAGGGGGAGGAGAAAAACTGTTTTTT
CDR3aa: CASSLGGGEKLFF

j_gene: TRBJ2-5
d_gene: TRBD2
abundance: few
v_gene: TRBV4-1
CDR3nt: TGCGCCAGCAGCCCCCTTCGCGGGGGTCTGGTGGAGACCCAGTACTTC
CDR3aa: CASSPLRGGLVETQYF

j_gene: TRBJ1-1
d_gene: .
abundance: few
v_gene: TRBV11-2
CDR3nt: TGTGCCAGCAGCTTAGATCGAAACTATGCACTGAACACTGAAGCTTTCTTT
CDR3aa: CASSLDRNYALNTEAFF